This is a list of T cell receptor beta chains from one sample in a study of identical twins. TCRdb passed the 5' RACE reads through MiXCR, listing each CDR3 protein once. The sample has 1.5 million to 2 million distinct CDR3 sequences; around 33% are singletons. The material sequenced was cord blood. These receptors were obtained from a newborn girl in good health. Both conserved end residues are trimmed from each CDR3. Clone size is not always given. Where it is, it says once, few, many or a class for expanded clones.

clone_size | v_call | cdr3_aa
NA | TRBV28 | AGGGGSSGANVLT
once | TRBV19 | ATTGPDTDTQY
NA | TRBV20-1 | SARSGRGRGYRSSPPH
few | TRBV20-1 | SAKGLAGADSYEQY
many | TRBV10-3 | AISGAESNYGYT
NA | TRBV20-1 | SARDGGGHKNIQY
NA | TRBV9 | ASSVGAGVFYGYT
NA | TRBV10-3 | AIHGGNVNTGELF
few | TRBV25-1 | ASSPLTSGIYEQY
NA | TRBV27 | ASSLPRGPTNEKLF
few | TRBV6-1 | ASSTFITGDYGYT
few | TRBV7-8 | ASSLGTSGGITYEQY
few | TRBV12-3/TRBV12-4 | ASSPGTFSSYEQY
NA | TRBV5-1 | ASSGSEYSEQY
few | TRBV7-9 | ASSESGRPDTQY
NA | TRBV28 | ASSGAGLAGVGQY
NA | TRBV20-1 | SARTRSRNEQF
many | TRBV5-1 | ASSLGQGADGYT
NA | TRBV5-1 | ASSSGSGSSYNEQY
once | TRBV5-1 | ASSLGGLASFYEQY
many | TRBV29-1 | SVEYRTDLTQETQY
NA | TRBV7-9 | ASSPDLRGRFSYNEQF
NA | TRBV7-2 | ASSLWTGGAYGYT
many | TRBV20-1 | SARAKGRYGYT
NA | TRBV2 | ASSETSAQETQY
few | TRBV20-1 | SARGQGKGGQYNEQF
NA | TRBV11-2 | ASSLVRGPDTQY
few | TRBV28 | ASTKGRFNQPQH